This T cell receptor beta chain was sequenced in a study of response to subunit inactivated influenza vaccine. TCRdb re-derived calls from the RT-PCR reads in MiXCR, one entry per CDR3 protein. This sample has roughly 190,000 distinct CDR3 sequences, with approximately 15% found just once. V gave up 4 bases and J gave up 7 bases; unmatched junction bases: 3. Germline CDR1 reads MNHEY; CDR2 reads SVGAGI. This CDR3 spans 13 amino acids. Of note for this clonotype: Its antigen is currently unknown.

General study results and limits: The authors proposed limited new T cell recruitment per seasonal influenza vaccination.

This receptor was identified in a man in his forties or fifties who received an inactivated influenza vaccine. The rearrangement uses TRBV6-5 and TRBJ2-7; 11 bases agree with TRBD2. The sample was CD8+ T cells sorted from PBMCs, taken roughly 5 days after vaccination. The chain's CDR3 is CASSSSSGGEQYF. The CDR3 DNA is TGTGCCAGCAGTTCATCTAGCGGGGGGGAGCAGTACTTC.